This T cell receptor beta chain was identified during a study of blood T cell repertoires in COVID-19. Per the germline V gene, CDR1 is MNHNS and CDR2 is SASEGT. This CDR3 region has 13 residues. The ends were cut back, 1 base at V and 2 bases at J, with 4 bases in the middle. The table came from immunoSEQ multiplex PCR; TCRdb's copy has only in-frame clones and leaves some out. The sample gives 45,000 to 50,000 clones, about 83% of which show up once; around 8% is in the top ten. This sequence was found in a man at least 80 years old in a cohort sampled during active COVID-19. The sequencing input was peripheral blood. The gene calls are TRBV6-1 and TRBJ2-3; no reliable D call. CDR3 bases: TGTGCCAGCAGTGAAGATTACACAGATACGCAGTATTTT. Amino acid sequence: CASSEDYTDTQYF.